Each of the 32 T cell receptor beta chains below was sequenced from the same sample in a study of blood T cell repertoires in COVID-19. The protocol was immunoSEQ multiplex PCR, while the TCRdb copy is restricted to in-frame clones and leaves out a portion. Of fewer than 200,000 clones listed, roughly 90% are singletons. The sample was PBMCs or T cells enriched from blood (not recorded which). Every receptor here comes from a human donor with acute COVID-19. The donor label of this sample is uncertain.

The chain employs TRBV7-8 and TRBJ2-5, with D tentatively TRBD2 (6 bases). The ends were cut back, 5 bases at V and 5 bases at J, with 15 bases in the middle. The CDR3 covers 14 residues. From germline, CDR1 is SGHVS and CDR2 FQNEAQ. CDR3 region: CASSPPEEGETQYF. The CDR3 DNA reads as TGTGCCAGCAGCCCTCCTGAGGAGGGGGAGACCCAGTACTTC. Full variable domain (outside the CDR3, taken from reference TRBV7-8 and TRBJ2-5): GAGVSQSPRYKVAKRGQDVALRCDPISGHVSLFWYQQALGQGPEFLTYFQNEAQLDKSGLPSDRFFAERPEGSVSTLKIQRTQQEDSAVYLCASSPPEEGETQYFGPGTRLLVL.

The genes are TRBV2 and TRBJ2-5, with D perhaps TRBD2 (5 bases). V lost 7 bases, J lost 3 bases, and 9 bases lay in between. This CDR3 is 12 amino acids long. The germline gives CDR1 SNHLY, CDR2 FYNNEI. The CDR3 protein is CASTEGEETQYF. The CDR3 DNA reads as TGTGCCAGCACCGAGGGCGAAGAGACCCAGTACTTC. The full variable domain, completed using reference TRBV2 and TRBJ2-5, is EPEVTQTPSHQVTQMGQEVILRCVPISNHLYFYWYRQILGQKVEFLVSFYNNEISEKSEIFDDQFSVERPDGSNFTLKIRSTKLEDSAMYFCASTEGEETQYFGPGTRLLVL.

The chain joins TRBV7-2 to TRBJ2-7, with a tentative D call TRBD2 (6 bases). Per germline, CDR1 SGHTA and CDR2 FQGNSA. The V end lost 5 bases, the J end lost 5 bases, and 19 bases lay between the germline ends. CDR3 size: 15 residues. The CDR3 loop reads CASSREAGGTDEQYF. As DNA, the CDR3 is TGTGCCAGCAGCCGGGAAGCGGGCGGGACCGACGAGCAGTACTTC.

The J gene is TRBJ2-3, the V gene TRBV3-1 (or the pseudogene TRBV3-2); 8 positions agree with TRBD1. V was clipped by 4 bases and J by 2 bases; unmatched bases: 5. The CDR3 sequence is 15 residues long. In germline, CDR1 is LGHDT, CDR2 YNNKEL (reference sequence). DNA of the CDR3: TGTGCCAGCAGCCCCACAGGGGGTCACACAGATACGCAGTATTTT. It yields the protein CASSPTGGHTDTQYF.

The V call is TRBV2, the J call TRBJ2-7; D is ambiguous. Germline CDR1 SNHLY, CDR2 FYNNEI. This CDR3 region has 15 residues. The V gene lost 3 bases and the J gene lost 4 bases, with 16 bases spanning the gap. CDR3 nucleotides: TGTGCCAGCAGTGAGGCAGTGGCCACATCATACGAGCAGTACTTC. This translates into CASSEAVATSYEQYF.

The chain combines TRBV15 with TRBJ1-5, with 9 bases lining up with TRBD1. The CDR3 consists of 15 residues. V gave up 0 bases and J gave up 5 bases; unmatched junction bases: 2. Looked up from germline, CDR1 is LNHNV and CDR2 is YYDKDF (reference sequence). The DNA for the CDR3 is TGTGCCACCAGCAGAGATTGGACAGGGGATCAGCCCCAGCATTTT. Its protein is CATSRDWTGDQPQHF.

The V gene is TRBV12-3 or TRBV12-4, the J gene TRBJ1-1; TRBD1 matches at 7 bases. Trimming took 7 bases from V and 7 from J; bases not matched to a gene: 6. The CDR3 has 12 residues. CDR3 nucleotide sequence: TGTGCCAGCAATGAGGGGGCCAGTGAAGCTTTCTTT. This gives the protein CASNEGASEAFF.

This clone was seen a few times. The V call is TRBV7-3, the J call TRBJ2-2; 10 bases fit TRBD2. Germline-derived CDR1 and CDR2 are SGHTA and FQGTGA. The CDR3 spans 15 residues. Trimming removed 4 bases from V and 4 bases from J; junction bases left unmatched: 3. This CDR3 is CASSSAGGSTGELFF. CDR3 DNA: TGTGCCAGCAGCTCAGCGGGGGGGTCCACCGGGGAGCTGTTTTTT.

The chain combines TRBV7-3 with TRBJ2-2; 9 bases fit TRBD2. Germline V gene lookup returns CDR1 SGHTA and CDR2 FQGTGA. The V gene end was trimmed by 5 bases and the J gene end by 4 bases; junction bases not matched to a gene: 8. This CDR3 is 16 amino acids long. The CDR3 DNA follows: TGTGCCAGCAGCCCGAGACTAGCGGTTTCCACCGGGGAGCTGTTTTTT. It encodes CASSPRLAVSTGELFF.

This rearrangement joins TRBV3-1 (or the pseudogene TRBV3-2) to TRBJ2-5; TRBD2 agrees at 13 bases. Per germline, CDR1 LGHDT and CDR2 YNNKEL (reference sequence). Trimming at V came to 6 bases and at J to 5 bases, leaving 9 bases not matched to a gene. The CDR3 contains 16 residues. CDR3 protein: CASSRPTSGGMETQYF. The DNA of the CDR3 is TGTGCCAGCAGTCGCCCGACTAGCGGGGGGATGGAGACCCAGTACTTC.

This clone has more than one count but fewer than ten. The chain links TRBV4-1 to TRBJ2-1; 9 bases match TRBD2. Trimming took 1 base from V and 9 from J; bases not matched to a gene: 10. The germline V gene has CDR1 MGHRA and CDR2 YSYEKL. This CDR3 contains 16 residues. The CDR3 protein is CASSQGTSGGRSEQFF. CDR3 DNA: TGCGCCAGCAGCCAAGGGACCAGCGGGGGGCGGAGTGAGCAGTTCTTC.

This CDR3 is CASKTGTNTGELFF. The CDR3 region has the DNA TGTGCCAGTAAGACAGGAACGAACACCGGGGAGCTGTTTTTT. V is TRBV19 and J is TRBJ2-2, with D possibly TRBD1 on 6 matching bases. This CDR3 comprises 14 residues. CDR1 is LNHDA, CDR2 SQIVND, per germline (reference sequence). Trimming took 7 bases from V and 0 from J, leaving 9 bases between them.

The table lists this clone with a count of one. The rearrangement uses TRBV21-1 and TRBJ1-2. TRBV21-1 is a recognized pseudogene. The CDR3 is 12 amino acids. CDR3 residues: CASSPGTHGYTF. For the CDR3, the DNA is TGTGCCAGCAGCCCCGGGACTCATGGCTACACCTTC.

The chain links TRBV6-5 to TRBJ2-7; TRBD2 aligns across 10 bases. The CDR3 spans 16 residues. Germline lookup yields CDR1 MNHEY and CDR2 SVGAGI. V lost 4 bases, J lost 2 bases, and 8 bases stayed unmatched. CDR3 nucleotides: TGTGCCAGCAGTTTGGGGGGACTAGCGAAAACCTACGAGCAGTACTTC. The encoded protein is CASSLGGLAKTYEQYF.

The chain recombines TRBV5-6 with TRBJ2-6; tentative D call: TRBD1 (6 bases). V dropped 8 bases and J dropped 1 base, with 19 bases sitting between them. Germline lookup yields CDR1 SGHDT and CDR2 YYEEEE. The CDR3 is made up of 17 amino acids. CDR3 sequence reads: CARHRDTLLSGANVLTF. The DNA for the CDR3 is TGTGCCAGACACCGGGACACCCTTTTATCTGGGGCCAACGTCCTGACTTTC.

The chain is built from TRBV7-8 and TRBJ1-2; 8 bases agree with TRBD1. CDR3 length equals 17 residues. From germline, CDR1 is SGHVS and CDR2 FQNEAQ. The ends lost 5 bases at V and 8 bases at J; junction bases unmatched: 19. In nucleotides, the CDR3 is TGTGCCAGCAGCCTGTGGTTGGGACAGGCCAGTTCGCGCGGCTACACCTTC. Amino acids: CASSLWLGQASSRGYTF.

J is TRBJ2-3 and V is TRBV29-1; 9 bases fit TRBD1. Unmatched junction bases numbered 3, after V lost 4 bases and J lost 4 bases. The CDR3 spans 13 residues. Germline CDR1 is SQVTM and CDR2 is ANQGSEA. The CDR3 nucleotides are TGCAGCGTTGTAAGACAGGGGGCAGATACGCAGTATTTT. Translation: CSVVRQGADTQYF.

The chain combines TRBV7-8 with TRBJ2-7; 10 bases are shared with TRBD2. Looked up from germline, CDR1 is SGHVS and CDR2 is FQNEAQ. This CDR3 has 14 residues. The ends lost 5 bases at V and 3 bases at J; junction bases unmatched: 4. CDR3 sequence reads: CASSSVAGGYEQYF. The CDR3 DNA is TGTGCCAGCAGCAGCGTAGCGGGGGGCTACGAGCAGTACTTC.

This chain uses TRBV5-6 with TRBJ2-7; perhaps TRBD1 as D (7 bases). The CDR3 covers 13 residues. V lost 0 bases and J lost 6, with 10 bases in between. Looked up from germline, CDR1 is SGHDT and CDR2 is YYEEEE. CDR3 bases: TGTGCCAGCAGCTTGGGACAGGGAGGCGAGCAGTACTTC. It specifies CASSLGQGGEQYF.

The count of this clone is one. This sequence joins TRBV19 and TRBJ1-2; D is uncertain. From germline, CDR1 is LNHDA and CDR2 SQIVND (reference sequence). The length of the CDR3 is 14 residues. V gave up 5 bases and J gave up 0 bases, with 10 bases separating them. In DNA, the CDR3 is TGTGCCAGTAGTCGCTCAGGTCCTAACTATGGCTACACCTTC. Translating it yields CASSRSGPNYGYTF.

The chain joins TRBV5-6 to TRBJ2-5, with TRBD2 identical over 9 bases. Germline V gene sequence: CDR1 SGHDT, CDR2 YYEEEE. V lost 3 bases and J lost 4; bases outside the gene matches: 4. There are 14 residues in the CDR3. The CDR3 region is CASSSLAGLETQYF. CDR3 coding DNA: TGTGCCAGCAGCTCACTAGCGGGCCTAGAGACCCAGTACTTC.

This clone was detected only a few times. The chain links TRBV7-2 to TRBJ2-7, with unresolved D. CDR1 SGHTA and CDR2 FQGNSA come from the germline V gene. This CDR3 has 13 amino acids. V was shortened by 4 bases and J by 7 bases, with 14 bases between the two germline ends. CDR3 DNA sequence: TGTGCCAGCAGCTCCGCGGCGGTCGGTGAGCAGTACTTC. Its translation: CASSSAAVGEQYF.

The J gene is TRBJ1-1, the V gene TRBV5-8; 9 bases are shared with TRBD1. V gave up 3 bases and J gave up 0 bases; unmatched junction bases: 6. The germline V gene has CDR1 SGHTS and CDR2 YDEGEE. The CDR3 is 16 amino acids. The CDR3 bases are TGTGCCAGCAGCTCCTCCTGGACAGGGGTGAACACTGAAGCTTTCTTT. As protein: CASSSSWTGVNTEAFF.

The chain is built from TRBV4-1 and TRBJ2-1; 12 bases are a match to TRBD2. Germline CDR1 MGHRA, CDR2 YSYEKL. The ends lost 4 bases at V and 6 bases at J; junction bases unmatched: 7. The CDR3 totals 16 residues. Here the CDR3 reads CASSLTRTSGVNEQFF. CDR3 in DNA: TGCGCCAGCAGCCTCACGCGGACTAGCGGGGTCAATGAGCAGTTCTTC.

This sequence joins TRBV18 and TRBJ1-4; no definite D call. Germline V CDR1 and CDR2: KGHSH, LQKENI. CDR3 length: 12 residues. Trimming removed 8 bases at V and 1 base at J, with 5 bases between. In DNA, the CDR3 is TGTGCCAGCGCGCTAACTAATGAAAAACTGTTTTTT. Translating it yields CASALTNEKLFF.

The V call is TRBV14, the J call TRBJ2-1, with 10 bases fitting TRBD2. CDR3 length: 16 amino acids. The germline V gene has CDR1 SGHDN and CDR2 FVKESK. J was trimmed by 2 bases and V by 2 bases; bases with no gene match: 3. The chain's CDR3 is CASSQYLAGAYNEQFF. The CDR3 DNA reads as TGTGCCAGCAGCCAATACCTAGCGGGGGCCTACAATGAGCAGTTCTTC.

The chain is built from TRBV6-4 and TRBJ2-1; perhaps TRBD1 as D (6 bases). The CDR3 runs to 16 residues. Germline assignment: CDR1 MRHNA and CDR2 SNTAGT. The ends were cut back, 3 bases at V and 0 bases at J, with 12 bases in the middle. The CDR3 region has the DNA TGTGCCAGCAGTGATTCGGACAGAAGCTCCTACAATGAGCAGTTCTTC. It specifies CASSDSDRSSYNEQFF.

V and J are TRBV6-2 or TRBV6-3 and TRBJ2-7; 10 nucleotides align to TRBD2. CDR1 and CDR2 (germline): MNHEY, SVGEGT. V shed 0 bases and J 0 bases; nucleotides not matched to a gene: 8. This CDR3 has 18 residues. CDR3 protein: CASSYSSSGGPLSYEQYF. In nucleotides, the CDR3 is TGTGCCAGCAGTTACTCTTCTAGCGGGGGCCCTCTCTCCTACGAGCAGTACTTC.

This clone was detected only a few times. The CDR3 DNA is TGTGCCAGTAGTCAGGCCAAAAACATTCAGTACTTC. Amino acids: CASSQAKNIQYF. The genes are TRBV19 and TRBJ2-4; no clear D gene. Trimming removed 5 bases from V and 1 base from J, with 3 bases in between. In germline, CDR1 is LNHDA, CDR2 SQIVND (reference sequence). The CDR3 extends over 12 amino acids.

The J gene is TRBJ2-7, the V gene TRBV19, with D perhaps matching TRBD2 (7 bases). Trimming cost V 1 base and J 5 bases, with 12 bases left between them. The CDR3 runs 14 residues. Per germline, CDR1 LNHDA and CDR2 SQIVND (reference sequence). As DNA, the CDR3 is TGTGCCAGTAGTATAGGGGAGGGGGTCCACGAGCAGTACTTC. Translated, it gives CASSIGEGVHEQYF.

The CDR3 here is CSASIGNGYTF. CDR3 in DNA: TGCAGTGCTAGCATCGGTAACGGCTACACCTTC. The genes are TRBV20-1 and TRBJ1-2; D unclear. Deletions cut 3 bases from V and 8 bases from J, with 10 bases between. Germline-derived CDR1 and CDR2 are DFQATT and SNEGSKA (reference sequence). There are 11 residues in the CDR3.

This clone was observed a few times. The chain employs TRBV7-2 and TRBJ1-2; D possibly corresponds to TRBD1 (6 bases). CDR3 length: 14 amino acids. Germline V lookup: CDR1 SGHTA, CDR2 FQGNSA. V lost 3 bases to trimming and J lost 2 bases, with 10 bases between them. The chain's CDR3 is CASSFSQGNYGYTF. DNA of the CDR3: TGTGCCAGCAGCTTTTCCCAGGGGAACTATGGCTACACCTTC.